These T cell receptor beta chains were read from a single sample in a study of blood T cell repertoires in COVID-19. TCRdb's table, derived via immunoSEQ multiplex PCR, lists solely in-frame clones and lacks some. The data show almost 250,000 clones, with roughly 85% seen just once and approximately 9% held by the top ten. The sample taken for sequencing was PBMCs or T cells enriched from blood (not recorded which). Receptor source: a woman aged 50 to 60 with acute COVID-19. Both conserved end residues are part of each CDR3. The order of the fields is V gene, CDR3 length, CDR3 protein.

>TRBV13|16
CASSSRGISSYNEQFF
>TRBV11-2|11
CASSFSTEAFF
>TRBV2|15
CASDGQRYGTYEQYF
>TRBV7-2|14
CASSLNNLNTEAFF
>TRBV5-6|14
CASSLVGRPDTQYF
>TRBV5-1|15
CASSLGGQGAYEQYF
>TRBV20-1|15
CSASTASRSNQPQHF
>TRBV18|16
CASSPLPVQGVDGYTF
>TRBV9|15
CASSVSPDRNYGYTF
>TRBV5-1|15
CASSLDGTGGLGYTF
>TRBV5-1|14
CASSLQGVVHEQFF
>TRBV7-6|15
CASSLTSGGSYEQYF
>TRBV7-8|20
CASSLAELAGADRNQETQYF
>TRBV27|12
CASSPGTYEQYF
>TRBV28|15
CASSLTDGILYEQYF
>TRBV30|15
CAWSVRGRGGAEAFF
>TRBV29-1|14
CSVEGSGAYYGYTF
>TRBV19|16
CASSTPQDWNRETQYF
>TRBV18|13
CASSPPSVNEQFF
>TRBV7-9|15
CASSLGQGIRQPQHF
>TRBV10-3|14
CAISDVTSYNEQFF
>TRBV27|13
CASSPTGVQPQHF
>TRBV7-9|14
CASSPDSGGDTQYF
>TRBV2|12
CAGQVITDTQYF
>TRBV11-3|13
CASSLGQSETQYF
>TRBV7-2|16
CASSLLGRGASYEQYF
>TRBV10-3|18
CAISEQVWDRNSNQPQHF